The TCR beta chain described here comes from a study of T cell responses to AZD1222 COVID-19 vaccine. Profiling relied on immunoSEQ multiplex PCR, and the TCRdb table lists in-frame clones only, not all of them. The data contain about 150,000 clones, over 80% of them singletons. This clone was counted a single time. Sequenced here: peripheral blood, sampled 28 days after the second AZD1222 dose. This TCR was sampled from an adult who received the AZD1222 COVID-19 vaccine.

The CDR3 region has the DNA TGTGCCAGCAGCAAAAGAACTAGCGGGGAAGAGACCCAGTACTTC. Translated: CASSKRTSGEETQYF. This chain connects TRBV21-1 to TRBJ2-5; no DNA check was done on the table's D call, TRBD2. TRBV21-1 is tagged as a pseudogene. This CDR3 has 15 residues.